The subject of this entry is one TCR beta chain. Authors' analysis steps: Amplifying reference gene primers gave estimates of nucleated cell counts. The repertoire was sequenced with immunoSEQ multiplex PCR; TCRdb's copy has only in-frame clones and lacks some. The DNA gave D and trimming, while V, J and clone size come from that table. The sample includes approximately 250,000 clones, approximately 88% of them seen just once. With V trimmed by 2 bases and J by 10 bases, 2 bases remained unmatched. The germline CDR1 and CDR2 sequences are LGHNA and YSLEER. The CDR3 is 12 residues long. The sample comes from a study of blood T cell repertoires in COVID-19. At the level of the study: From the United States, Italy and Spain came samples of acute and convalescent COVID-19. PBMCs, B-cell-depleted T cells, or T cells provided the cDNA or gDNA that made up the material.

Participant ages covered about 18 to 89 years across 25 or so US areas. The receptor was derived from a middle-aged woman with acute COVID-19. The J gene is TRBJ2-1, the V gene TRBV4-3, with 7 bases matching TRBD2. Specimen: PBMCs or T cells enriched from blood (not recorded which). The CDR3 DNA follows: TGCGCCAGCAGCCAATCCGGGAGGGAGCAGTTCTTC. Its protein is CASSQSGREQFF.